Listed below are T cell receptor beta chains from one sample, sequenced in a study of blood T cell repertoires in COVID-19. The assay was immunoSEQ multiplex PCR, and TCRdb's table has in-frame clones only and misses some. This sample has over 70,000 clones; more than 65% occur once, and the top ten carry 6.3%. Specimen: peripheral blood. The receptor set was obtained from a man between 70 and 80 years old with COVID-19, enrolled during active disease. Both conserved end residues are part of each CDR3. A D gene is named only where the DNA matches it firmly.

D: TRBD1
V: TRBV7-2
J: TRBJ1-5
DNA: TGTGCCAGCAGAGATTCGATTGGGACAGGGCAAAATCAGCCCCAGCATTTT
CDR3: CASRDSIGTGQNQPQHF

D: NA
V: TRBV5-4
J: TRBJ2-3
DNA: TGTGCCAGCAGCTTGGGGGGGCCTTCTAGCACAGATACGCAGTATTTT
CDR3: CASSLGGPSSTDTQYF

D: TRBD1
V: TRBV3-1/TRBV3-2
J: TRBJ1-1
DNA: TGTGCCAGCAGCCAAGGGACACCGGACAGGGTGTACGCAGCTTTCTTT
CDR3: CASSQGTPDRVYAAFF

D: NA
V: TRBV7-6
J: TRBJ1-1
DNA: TGTGCCAGCAGCTTAGCCCCAGGGCCGAACACTGAAGCTTTCTTT
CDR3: CASSLAPGPNTEAFF

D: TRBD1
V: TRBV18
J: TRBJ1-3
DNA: TGTGCCAGCTCACCCCGACAGGGCGCAGCCTCTGGAAACACCATATATTTT
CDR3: CASSPRQGAASGNTIYF

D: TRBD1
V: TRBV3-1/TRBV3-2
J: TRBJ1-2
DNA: TGTGCCAGCAGCCCCCTGGACAGGGTGATCGGTGATGGCTACACCTTC
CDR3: CASSPLDRVIGDGYTF

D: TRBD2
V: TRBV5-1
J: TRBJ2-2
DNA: TGCGCCAGCAGAGGCGGGAGTATAAACACCGGGGAGCTGTTTTTT
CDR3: CASRGGSINTGELFF

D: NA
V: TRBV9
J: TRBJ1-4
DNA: TGTGCCAGATCAATGGGGGGAGGTGAAAAACTGTTTTTT
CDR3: CARSMGGGEKLFF

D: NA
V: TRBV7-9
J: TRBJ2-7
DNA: TGTGCCAGCAGCTTAGTAGGCGGGGCAGGGAGCTCCTACGAGCAGTACTTC
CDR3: CASSLVGGAGSSYEQYF

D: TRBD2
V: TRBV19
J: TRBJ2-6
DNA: TGTGCCAGTAAACTAGCGGAGAGCTCTGGGGCCAACGTCCTGACTTTC
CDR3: CASKLAESSGANVLTF

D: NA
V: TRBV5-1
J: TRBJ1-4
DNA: TGCGCCAGCAGCTTGTCACGGACTAATGAAAAACTGTTTTTT
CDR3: CASSLSRTNEKLFF

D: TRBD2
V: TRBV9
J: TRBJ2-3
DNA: TGTGCCAGCAGCGTACCCGGGGCGGGGGGGTCAGATACGCAGTATTTT
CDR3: CASSVPGAGGSDTQYF

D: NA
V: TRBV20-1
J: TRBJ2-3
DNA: TGCAGTGCTTACCTACCACTCCTGCAGTATTTT
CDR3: CSAYLPLLQYF